The 13 T cell receptor beta chains below all came from one sample that was sequenced in a study of OX40 agonist ivuxolimab in advanced cancers. The library was produced with the immunoSEQ multiplex PCR assay. TCRdb obtained this table from immuneACCESS and retained in-frame rearrangements with V and J assigned. These tables miss some clones; where compared with another copy, unresolved V genes account for less than half of the shortfall, and the remainder is unexplained. This sample gives 80,000 to 100,000 clones in total; approximately 88% of them show up just once. The ten largest clones add up to approximately 0.5% of the sample. The source was CD4+ or CD8+ T cells sorted from blood, collected in a trial of the OX40 agonist ivuxolimab. These receptors were obtained from an adult with an advanced solid tumor such as melanoma, head and neck, liver or kidney cancer.

V and J are TRBV18 and TRBJ2-7, with 7 bases that match TRBD1. V shed 5 bases, J shed 1 base, and the junction held 8 bases outside the gene matches. Germline CDR1 is KGHSH and CDR2 is LQKENI. This CDR3 spans 15 amino acids. The CDR3 loop reads CASSSLGTASYEQYF. The CDR3 bases are TGTGCCAGCTCATCGCTCGGGACAGCTTCCTACGAGCAGTACTTC.

The V and J genes are TRBV5-4 and TRBJ2-7; D is possibly TRBD1 or TRBD2 (7 bases each). In germline, CDR1 is SGHNT, CDR2 YYREEE (reference sequence). With 9 bases removed from V and 0 bases from J, the gap between germline ends came to 22 bases. There are 16 residues in the CDR3. CDR3 sequence reads: CATSIGQGGYSYEQYF. The CDR3 DNA is TGTGCCACCTCTATCGGGCAGGGGGGGTACTCCTACGAGCAGTACTTC. Full variable domain (remainder filled in from reference TRBV5-4 and TRBJ2-7): ETGVTQSPTHLIKTRGQQVTLRCSSQSGHNTVSWYQQALGQGPQFIFQYYREEENGRGNFPPRFSGLQFPNYSSELNVNALELDDSALYLCATSIGQGGYSYEQYFGPGTRLTVT.

This chain links TRBV5-4 with TRBJ2-7; 7 positions agree with TRBD2. The length of the CDR3 is 13 residues. CDR1 and CDR2 (germline): SGHNT, YYREEE (reference sequence). Trimming took 1 base from V and 2 from J; bases not matched to a gene: 0. CDR3 bases: TGTGCCAGCAGCTTGCGGGGGGCCTACGAGCAGTACTTC. This codes for CASSLRGAYEQYF.

The chain recombines TRBV18 with TRBJ1-2; 9 positions match TRBD1. Looked up from germline, CDR1 is KGHSH and CDR2 is LQKENI. The CDR3 has 13 residues. With V trimmed by 2 bases and J by 7 bases, 2 bases remained unmatched. CDR3 sequence reads: CASSPGTGSGYTF. CDR3 DNA: TGTGCCAGCTCACCAGGGACAGGGTCTGGCTACACCTTC. Variable domain in full (rest from reference TRBV18 and TRBJ1-2): NAGVMQNPRHLVRRRGQEARLRCSPMKGHSHVYWYRQLPEEGLKFMVYLQKENIIDESGMPKERFSAEFPKEGPSILRIQQVVRGDSAAYFCASSPGTGSGYTFGSGTRLTVV.

The chain joins TRBV19 to TRBJ2-5; D unresolved. The CDR3 length is 12 residues. Trimming removed 11 bases at V and 2 bases at J, with 12 bases between. The germline gives CDR1 LNHDA, CDR2 SQIVND (reference sequence). The CDR3 region has the DNA TGTGCCGTAGGGCCGCCGCAAGAGACCCAGTACTTC. Its protein is CAVGPPQETQYF.

The gene calls are TRBV9 and TRBJ2-2; D is undetermined. The V end lost 4 bases, the J end lost 6 bases, and 10 bases lay between the germline ends. There are 13 residues in the CDR3. In germline, CDR1 is SGDLS, CDR2 YYNGEE. The CDR3 bases are TGTGCCAGCAGCCCCCTGAGGCCCGGGGAGCTGTTTTTT. Protein: CASSPLRPGELFF. The full variable domain, its missing parts supplied by reference TRBV9 and TRBJ2-2, is DSGVTQTPKHLITATGQRVTLRCSPRSGDLSVYWYQQSLDQGLQFLIQYYNGEERAKGNILERFSAQQFPDLHSELNLSSLELGDSALYFCASSPLRPGELFFGEGSRLTVL.

This clone was counted a few times. The V call is TRBV5-6, the J call TRBJ2-7, with 8 positions matching TRBD2. The V segment lost 7 bases and the J segment 3 bases; nucleotides outside the gene matches: 9. Germline lookup yields CDR1 SGHDT and CDR2 YYEEEE. The CDR3 sequence is 14 residues long. The CDR3 reads CASFRLAGYYEQYF. CDR3 bases: TGTGCCAGCTTCCGGCTAGCGGGTTACTACGAGCAGTACTTC.

The chain uses TRBV27 and TRBJ1-3; D not certain. Trimming pared 5 bases from V and 0 bases from J, leaving 11 bases between. The CDR3 is made up of 15 amino acids. CDR1 and CDR2 (germline): MNHEY, SMNVEV (reference sequence). The CDR3 is CASSPRPVSGNTIYF. In nucleotides, the CDR3 is TGTGCCAGCAGTCCCAGGCCCGTCTCTGGAAACACCATATATTTT.

The chain carries TRBV5-6 and TRBJ1-1; 9 nucleotides match TRBD1. Germline CDR1 and CDR2: SGHDT and YYEEEE. The CDR3 has 14 amino acids. V shed 3 bases and J 4 bases; nucleotides not matched to a gene: 4. The CDR3, as DNA: TGTGCCAGCAGCTGGGACAGGGCTCGCACTGAAGCTTTCTTT. Protein: CASSWDRARTEAFF.

The rearrangement links TRBV7-3 to TRBJ2-7; D is unresolved. The V gene's germline CDR1 is SGHTA and CDR2 FQGTGA. The CDR3 is 13 residues long. Trimming pared 2 bases from V and 5 bases from J, leaving 10 bases between. The CDR3 spells CASSLYIGDEQYF. The CDR3, as DNA: TGTGCCAGCAGCTTATATATCGGAGACGAGCAGTACTTC.

This sequence joins TRBV5-4 and TRBJ2-3, with 8 bases aligning to TRBD2. J gave up 2 bases and V 4 bases, and 6 bases lay outside the gene matches. CDR3 size: 15 residues. In germline, CDR1 is SGHNT, CDR2 YYREEE (reference sequence). The CDR3 loop reads CASSLRGGYTDTQYF. The CDR3 DNA reads TGTGCCAGCAGCCTCCGGGGGGGTTACACAGATACGCAGTATTTT.

The rearrangement joins TRBV7-9 to TRBJ1-4, with 9 bases identical to TRBD1. This CDR3 is built from 16 residues. Looked up from germline, CDR1 is SEHNR and CDR2 is FQNEAQ (reference sequence). The V and J ends lost 6 bases and 7 bases, in that order; junction bases with no gene match: 12. The CDR3 bases are TGTGCCAGCAGAAGTACCGGGACAGGGCCGGGTGAAAAACTGTTTTTT. Its protein product is CASRSTGTGPGEKLFF.

V usage is TRBV5-1 and J usage is TRBJ2-3; D remains ambiguous. V lost 0 bases, J lost 1 base, and 3 bases lay in between. This CDR3 has 13 residues. Germline V lookup: CDR1 SGHRS, CDR2 YFSETQ. The CDR3: CASSLGGTDTQYF. DNA for the CDR3: TGCGCCAGCAGCTTGGGGGGCACAGATACGCAGTATTTT.